A selection of T cell receptor beta chains follows, all from one sample in a study of T cell repertoires in cytomegalovirus infection. Via MiXCR, TCRdb re-called the reads, giving one row per CDR3 protein. The sample has more than 150,000 distinct CDR3 sequences, about 20% seen once; the top ten hold 2.9%. Material for sequencing was PBMCs. These receptors originate from a human donor in good health (CMV status not recorded). Some clones in this sample may be carry-over from other donors' samples. The CDR3 runs from the conserved cysteine through the conserved F or W. Fields, in order: D gene, V gene, J gene, clone size, CDR3 DNA, CDR3 protein. D genes are given only for firm matches. Part of the rows lack a size; the others show once, few, many or a class for expanded clones.

d_call: TRBD2; v_call: TRBV19; j_call: TRBJ2-7; clone_size: few; cdr3_nt: TGTGCCAGTAGTCCGACGACTAGCGGGAGGAGCGAGCAGTACTTC; cdr3_aa: CASSPTTSGRSEQYF
d_call: .; v_call: TRBV10-2; j_call: TRBJ1-2; clone_size: .; cdr3_nt: TGCGCCAGCATGGGACAAATCAGCGGCTACACCTTC; cdr3_aa: CASMGQISGYTF
d_call: TRBD2; v_call: TRBV20-1; j_call: TRBJ2-1; clone_size: .; cdr3_nt: TGCAGTGCTATGAGGGCTAGCGGGGTCTCCTACAATGAGCAGTTCTTC; cdr3_aa: CSAMRASGVSYNEQFF
d_call: .; v_call: TRBV28; j_call: TRBJ1-2; clone_size: few; cdr3_nt: TGTGCCAGCAGTTCTAGATCATCCGAGAGGGTTGGGGGCTACACCTTC; cdr3_aa: CASSSRSSERVGGYTF
d_call: .; v_call: TRBV28; j_call: TRBJ2-7; clone_size: .; cdr3_nt: TGTGCCAGCAGTTTCACCGCCTACGAGCAGTACTTC; cdr3_aa: CASSFTAYEQYF
d_call: .; v_call: TRBV7-9; j_call: TRBJ2-5; clone_size: medium-sized; cdr3_nt: TGTGCCAGCAGCTTATACGGGGCCTCCCAAGAGACCCAGTACTTC; cdr3_aa: CASSLYGASQETQYF
d_call: .; v_call: TRBV5-4; j_call: TRBJ2-3; clone_size: few; cdr3_nt: TGTGCCAGCAGCTTGCCACTATCCACAGATACGCAGTATTTT; cdr3_aa: CASSLPLSTDTQYF
d_call: .; v_call: TRBV7-3; j_call: TRBJ2-1; clone_size: once; cdr3_nt: TGTGCCAGCTCTAGGGACCCCCAAAGCGATGAGCAGTTCTTC; cdr3_aa: CASSRDPQSDEQFF
d_call: .; v_call: TRBV14; j_call: TRBJ1-1; clone_size: .; cdr3_nt: TGTGCCAGCAGCCGAGAGCTATACACTGAAGCTTTCTTT; cdr3_aa: CASSRELYTEAFF
d_call: TRBD1; v_call: TRBV28; j_call: TRBJ1-2; clone_size: many; cdr3_nt: TGTGCCATCCCCACGGGGACAGGGGGTAACTATGGCTACACCTTC; cdr3_aa: CAIPTGTGGNYGYTF
d_call: TRBD1; v_call: TRBV6-2/TRBV6-3; j_call: TRBJ1-6; clone_size: few; cdr3_nt: TGTGCCAGCAGTCACGAAGGGGGCGCCGGGATCTGGACCCTCCACTTT; cdr3_aa: CASSHEGGAGIWTLHF
d_call: TRBD1; v_call: TRBV7-2; j_call: TRBJ1-2; clone_size: many; cdr3_nt: TGTGCCAGCAGCGCTCAGGGGGCAGGGGGCTACACCTTC; cdr3_aa: CASSAQGAGGYTF
d_call: TRBD2; v_call: TRBV12-3/TRBV12-4; j_call: TRBJ2-2; clone_size: few; cdr3_nt: TGTGCCAGCAGCTGGGGAGGGGCGGCCTCGAACACCGGGGAGCTGTTTTTT; cdr3_aa: CASSWGGAASNTGELFF
d_call: .; v_call: TRBV20-1; j_call: TRBJ1-5; clone_size: .; cdr3_nt: TGCAGTGCTAAAGACAGAATTGTGGAGGTGCCCCAGCATTTT; cdr3_aa: CSAKDRIVEVPQHF
d_call: TRBD1; v_call: TRBV7-4; j_call: TRBJ2-7; clone_size: .; cdr3_nt: TGTGCCAGCAGCAGCCGGACAGGGCTCCCCTACGAGCAGTACTTC; cdr3_aa: CASSSRTGLPYEQYF
d_call: .; v_call: TRBV28; j_call: TRBJ2-7; clone_size: few; cdr3_nt: TGTGCCAGCAGTTTAAGTCATGGTTGGGGCGAGCAGTACTTC; cdr3_aa: CASSLSHGWGEQYF
d_call: .; v_call: TRBV7-2; j_call: TRBJ2-3; clone_size: many; cdr3_nt: TGTGCCAGCACCCCACGGACGACAGATACGCAGTATTTT; cdr3_aa: CASTPRTTDTQYF
d_call: TRBD2; v_call: TRBV7-2; j_call: TRBJ2-5; clone_size: many; cdr3_nt: TGTGCCAGCAGCTTATCTAGGGGTCTAGCGGGAGAAGGAGAGACCCAGTACTTC; cdr3_aa: CASSLSRGLAGEGETQYF
d_call: TRBD2; v_call: TRBV6-5; j_call: TRBJ2-7; clone_size: .; cdr3_nt: TGTGCCAGCAGTAAGGACGGGGCTAGCGGGGGATTCGACGAGCAGTACTTC; cdr3_aa: CASSKDGASGGFDEQYF
d_call: TRBD2; v_call: TRBV7-9; j_call: TRBJ2-2; clone_size: .; cdr3_nt: TGTGCCAGCATCCCCCTGGCGGGGGAGGCGGGGGAGCTGTTTTTT; cdr3_aa: CASIPLAGEAGELFF